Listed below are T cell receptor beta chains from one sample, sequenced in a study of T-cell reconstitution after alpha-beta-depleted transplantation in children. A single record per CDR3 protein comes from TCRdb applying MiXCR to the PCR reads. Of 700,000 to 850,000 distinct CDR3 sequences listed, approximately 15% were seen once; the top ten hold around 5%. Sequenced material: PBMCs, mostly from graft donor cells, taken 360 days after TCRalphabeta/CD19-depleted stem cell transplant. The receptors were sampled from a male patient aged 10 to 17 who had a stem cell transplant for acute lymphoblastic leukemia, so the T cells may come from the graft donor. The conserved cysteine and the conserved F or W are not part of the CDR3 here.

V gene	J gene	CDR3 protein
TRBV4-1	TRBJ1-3	ASSSLNGQPNSGNTIY
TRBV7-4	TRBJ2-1	ASSLVARNNEQF
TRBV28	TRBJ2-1	ASRDRVNEQF
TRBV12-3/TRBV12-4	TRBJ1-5	ASSFPGHGPNQPQH
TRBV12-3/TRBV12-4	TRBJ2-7	ASSLPSGRPYEQY
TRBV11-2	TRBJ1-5	ASSVSLLRTGVSQPQH
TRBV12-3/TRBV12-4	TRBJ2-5	ASSELTRGKETQY
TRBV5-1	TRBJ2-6	ASREGYWQSGANVLT
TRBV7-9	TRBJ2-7	ATGTPVGGTYEQY
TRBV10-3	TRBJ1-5	AISGGGSSVNQPQH
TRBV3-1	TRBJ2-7	ASSQPGTSVYEQY
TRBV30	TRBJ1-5	AWTTERNQPQH
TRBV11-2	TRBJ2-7	ASSPRTGRTYEQY
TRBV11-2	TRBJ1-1	ASSLYRQMNTEAF
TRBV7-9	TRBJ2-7	ASSFPRQGAEQY
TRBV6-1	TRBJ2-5	ASSPFSRVGEETQY
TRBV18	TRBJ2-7	ASSPLGLVGEQY
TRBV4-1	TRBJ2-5	ASSRVSQRYQETQY
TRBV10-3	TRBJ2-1	AISPGLAGGLGLYNEQF
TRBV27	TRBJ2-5	ASSLSAWKGQETQY
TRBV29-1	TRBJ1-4	SVAQGAGKPF
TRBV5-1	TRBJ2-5	ASSLRESPPSTQY